These 5 T cell receptor beta chains share one sample of origin, sequenced in a study of tumor and adjacent non-tumor tissue in lung cancer. No cell sorting was done before RNA was extracted from the tissue. The library came from three nested PCR rounds adapted from ARM-PCR protocols. TCRdb passed the multiplex PCR reads through MiXCR, listing each CDR3 protein once. Of 69,000 or so distinct CDR3 sequences in the sample, around 73% were seen once. Sequencing used lung tumor tissue. The receptors were sampled from a man in his sixties with non-small cell lung cancer.

A word on this clonotype: Relative to the germline gene, one junction end is altered; a read error may explain this. The chain uses TRBV10-1 and TRBJ2-2; 11 positions match TRBD2. The CDR3 runs 13 residues. Per germline, CDR1 WNHNN and CDR2 SYGVQD (reference sequence). The CDR3 reads CASSVLAGGDLFF. The CDR3 DNA reads TGCGCCAGCAGTGTATTAGCGGGAGGGGACCTGTTTTTT.

This clonotype was counted at least ten times. The chain couples TRBV12-3 or TRBV12-4 to TRBJ1-2; no clear D gene. V dropped 7 bases and J dropped 4 bases, with 16 bases sitting between them. The CDR3 contains 14 residues. The CDR3 loop is CASTPAPSGYGYTF. In DNA form, the CDR3 reads TGTGCCAGCACCCCAGCCCCTTCCGGCTATGGCTACACCTTC.

The chain recombines TRBV6-1 with TRBJ1-5; D is ambiguous. The CDR3 sequence is 16 residues long. V was clipped by 5 bases and J by 0 bases, with 14 bases between them. In germline, CDR1 is MNHNS, CDR2 SASEGT. CDR3 sequence: CASSLQMFNSNQPQHF. The CDR3 DNA sequence: TGTGCCAGCAGTCTCCAGATGTTCAATAGCAATCAGCCCCAGCATTTT.

Comments on this clonotype: With a much larger clone just one base away, this may be a read error. CDR3 protein: CASNTSQGVGLSTEAFF. The CDR3 DNA is TGCGCCAGCAACACGAGTCAGGGGGTCGGTCTAAGCACTGAAGCTTTCTTT. The chain employs TRBV5-1 and TRBJ1-1; 7 nucleotides line up with TRBD1. The CDR3 covers 17 residues. Germline values: CDR1 SGHRS, CDR2 YFSETQ. V gave up 6 bases and J gave up 4 bases; unmatched junction bases: 18.

At least ten counts were recorded for this clonotype. This chain uses TRBV20-1 with TRBJ1-3, with D possibly being TRBD1 (6 bases). Per the germline V gene, CDR1 is DFQATT and CDR2 is SNEGSKA (reference sequence). Trimming stripped 4 bases from V and 4 bases from J, with 11 bases between. This CDR3 has 13 amino acids. CDR3 protein: CSAMGHGGNTIYF. CDR3 DNA: TGCAGTGCTATGGGACACGGCGGAAACACCATATATTTT.